These 3 T cell receptor beta chains came from one sample sequenced in a study of response to subunit inactivated influenza vaccine. One entry per CDR3 protein, called by TCRdb with MiXCR from the RT-PCR reads. Of about 650,000 distinct CDR3 sequences in the sample, 14% were seen once. The starting material was PBMCs from blood, obtained 14 to 15 days before vaccination. Receptor source: a man aged 45-65 years who received an inactivated influenza vaccine.

V and J are TRBV6-1 and TRBJ2-7, with D tentatively TRBD1 (7 bases). V lost 7 bases and J lost 0, with 16 bases in between. The CDR3 runs to 15 residues. Germline lookup yields CDR1 MNHNS and CDR2 SASEGT. In DNA, the CDR3 is TGTGCCAGCAAGAACGGAGGGGGCCCCTCCTACGAGCAGTACTTC. Its protein is CASKNGGGPSYEQYF.

This clonotype was detected a few times. This sequence joins TRBV20-1 and TRBJ1-2; D is perhaps TRBD1 (6 bases). V was pared by 0 bases and J by 1 base, with 18 bases between. Germline CDR1 DFQATT, CDR2 SNEGSKA (reference sequence). The CDR3 contains 17 residues. Written as DNA, the CDR3 is TGCAGTGCTAGAGACTTTACAGGGTCGGCGTTTAACTATGGCTACACCTTC. As protein: CSARDFTGSAFNYGYTF.

In its sample, this clonotype was seen a few times. The rearrangement uses TRBV28 and TRBJ1-3; D unresolved. CDR1 is MDHEN, CDR2 SYDVKM, per germline. With 4 bases removed from V and 0 bases from J, the gap between germline ends came to 10 bases. This CDR3 contains 15 residues. The CDR3 region is CASSSNGYSGNTIYF. For the CDR3, the DNA is TGTGCCAGCAGTTCAAACGGGTACTCTGGAAACACCATATATTTT.